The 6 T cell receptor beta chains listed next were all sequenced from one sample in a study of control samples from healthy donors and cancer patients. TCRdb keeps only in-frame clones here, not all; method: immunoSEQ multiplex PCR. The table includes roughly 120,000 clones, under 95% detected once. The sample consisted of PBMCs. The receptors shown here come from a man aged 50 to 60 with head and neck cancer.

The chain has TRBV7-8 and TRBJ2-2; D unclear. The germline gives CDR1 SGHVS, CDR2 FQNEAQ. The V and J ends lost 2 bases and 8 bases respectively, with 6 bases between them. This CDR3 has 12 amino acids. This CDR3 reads CASSLLRGELFF. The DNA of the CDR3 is TGTGCCAGCAGCTTACTCCGGGGGGAGCTGTTTTTT.

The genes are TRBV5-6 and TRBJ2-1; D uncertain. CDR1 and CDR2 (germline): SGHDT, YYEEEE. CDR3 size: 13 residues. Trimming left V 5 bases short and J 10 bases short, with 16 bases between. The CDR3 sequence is CASRAKDRGEQFF. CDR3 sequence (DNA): TGTGCCAGCAGGGCCAAGGATCGTGGGGAGCAGTTCTTC.

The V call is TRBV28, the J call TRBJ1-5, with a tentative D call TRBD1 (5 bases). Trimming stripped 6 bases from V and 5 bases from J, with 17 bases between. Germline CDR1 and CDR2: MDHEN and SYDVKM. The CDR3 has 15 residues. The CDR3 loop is CASSPTGLKDQPQHF. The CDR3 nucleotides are TGTGCCAGCAGCCCTACGGGACTCAAGGATCAGCCCCAGCATTTT.

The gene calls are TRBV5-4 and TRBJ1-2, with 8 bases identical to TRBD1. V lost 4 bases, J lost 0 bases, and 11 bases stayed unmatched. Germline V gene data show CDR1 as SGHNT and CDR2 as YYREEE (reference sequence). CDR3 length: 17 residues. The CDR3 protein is CASSLDRAQLSNYGYTF. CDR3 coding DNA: TGTGCCAGCAGCCTGGACAGGGCTCAACTTTCTAACTATGGCTACACCTTC. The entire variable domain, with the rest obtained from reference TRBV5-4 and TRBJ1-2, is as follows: ETGVTQSPTHLIKTRGQQVTLRCSSQSGHNTVSWYQQALGQGPQFIFQYYREEENGRGNFPPRFSGLQFPNYSSELNVNALELDDSALYLCASSLDRAQLSNYGYTFGSGTRLTVV.

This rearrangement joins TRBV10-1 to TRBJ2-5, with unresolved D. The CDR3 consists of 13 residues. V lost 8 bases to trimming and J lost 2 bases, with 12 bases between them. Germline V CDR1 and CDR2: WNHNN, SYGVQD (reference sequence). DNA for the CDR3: TGCGCCAGCGATCGGGCCAAGCAAGAGACCCAGTACTTC. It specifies CASDRAKQETQYF.

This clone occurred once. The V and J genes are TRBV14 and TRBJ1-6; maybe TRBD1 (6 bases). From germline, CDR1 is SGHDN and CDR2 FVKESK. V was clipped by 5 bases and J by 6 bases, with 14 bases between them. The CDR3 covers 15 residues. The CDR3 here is CASSSQGMRNSPLHF. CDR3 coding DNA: TGTGCCAGCAGCTCACAGGGTATGCGTAATTCACCCCTCCACTTT.